These T cell receptor beta chains were read from a single sample in a study of blood T cell repertoires in COVID-19. The table came from immunoSEQ multiplex PCR; TCRdb's copy has only in-frame clones and leaves some out. The sample holds approximately 290,000 clones; about 89% are singletons and the top ten take around 2%. The sample comprised peripheral blood. These TCRs come from a woman aged 30 to 39 with COVID-19, enrolled during active disease. Each CDR3 is given with its conserved first and last residue. D genes are given only for firm matches.

length: 15
V: TRBV30
D: TRBD1
J: TRBJ2-1
CDR3: CAWSLGDRIYNEQFF
DNA: TGTGCCTGGAGTCTGGGGGACAGAATTTACAATGAGCAGTTCTTC

length: 14
V: TRBV4-1
D: -
J: TRBJ1-2
CDR3: CASSQDGGYYGYTF
DNA: TGCGCCAGCAGCCAAGACGGCGGATACTATGGCTACACCTTC

length: 18
V: TRBV18
D: -
J: TRBJ1-6
CDR3: CASSSYRAASSYNSPLHF
DNA: TGTGCCAGCTCATCATACAGGGCTGCCAGCTCCTATAATTCACCCCTCCACTTT

length: 14
V: TRBV7-9
D: -
J: TRBJ1-5
CDR3: CASSPGNSNQPQHF
DNA: TGTGCCAGCAGCCCAGGGAATAGCAATCAGCCCCAGCATTTT

length: 14
V: TRBV28
D: -
J: TRBJ2-7
CDR3: CASSYRLSSYEQYF
DNA: TGTGCCAGCAGTTACAGGCTGAGCTCCTACGAGCAGTACTTC

length: 14
V: TRBV21-1
D: -
J: TRBJ2-7
CDR3: CASSKGTGNDEQYF
DNA: TGTGCCAGCAGCAAAGGGACAGGTAATGACGAGCAGTACTTC

length: 15
V: TRBV4-1
D: -
J: TRBJ2-5
CDR3: CASSQDNRGSETQYF
DNA: TGCGCCAGCAGCCAAGATAATCGGGGGTCGGAGACCCAGTACTTC

length: 17
V: TRBV7-6
D: TRBD2
J: TRBJ2-2
CDR3: CASSLLGGSENTGELFF
DNA: TGTGCCAGCAGCTTACTTGGCGGGAGTGAAAACACCGGGGAGCTGTTTTTT

length: 14
V: TRBV2
D: TRBD2
J: TRBJ2-1
CDR3: CASSPLAGAYEQFF
DNA: TGTGCCAGCAGTCCACTAGCGGGAGCCTATGAGCAGTTCTTC

length: 18
V: TRBV18
D: TRBD1
J: TRBJ1-1
CDR3: CASSPLVGGQGSNTEAFF
DNA: TGTGCCAGCTCACCACTGGTGGGGGGACAGGGGTCCAACACTGAAGCTTTCTTT

length: 16
V: TRBV5-1
D: TRBD2
J: TRBJ2-1
CDR3: CASSLAPSGNYNEQFF
DNA: TGCGCCAGCAGCTTGGCTCCTAGCGGGAATTACAATGAGCAGTTCTTC

length: 14
V: TRBV10-3
D: -
J: TRBJ2-5
CDR3: CAAGSFGPSETQYF
DNA: TGTGCCGCGGGGTCCTTTGGGCCATCAGAGACCCAGTACTTC

length: 14
V: TRBV3-1/TRBV3-2
D: TRBD1
J: TRBJ1-4
CDR3: CASSPRTGREKLFF
DNA: TGTGCCAGCAGCCCCCGGACAGGGAGGGAAAAACTGTTTTTT

length: 13
V: TRBV10-3
D: -
J: TRBJ1-1
CDR3: CAISGSSNTEAFF
DNA: TGTGCCATCAGTGGCTCGAGCAACACTGAAGCTTTCTTT

length: 17
V: TRBV7-3
D: TRBD2
J: TRBJ2-2
CDR3: CASSPRGLAGGPGELFF
DNA: TGTGCCAGCAGCCCGAGGGGGCTAGCGGGAGGGCCCGGGGAGCTGTTTTTT

length: 12
V: TRBV5-4
D: -
J: TRBJ2-7
CDR3: CASRTGAEEQYF
DNA: TGTGCCAGCAGGACAGGAGCCGAAGAGCAGTACTTC

length: 16
V: TRBV30
D: -
J: TRBJ2-1
CDR3: CAWSQSGMSSYNEQFF
DNA: TGTGCCTGGAGCCAGAGCGGAATGAGCTCCTACAATGAGCAGTTCTTC

length: 14
V: TRBV5-1
D: -
J: TRBJ2-3
CDR3: CASSRTSSTDTQYF
DNA: TGCGCCAGCAGCCGAACATCTAGCACAGATACGCAGTATTTT

length: 15
V: TRBV5-4
D: TRBD1
J: TRBJ1-2
CDR3: CASSSGGQGYYGYTF
DNA: TGTGCCAGCAGCTCGGGTGGACAGGGATACTATGGCTACACCTTC

length: 14
V: TRBV5-4
D: TRBD1
J: TRBJ1-2
CDR3: CASSGKTGEYGYTF
DNA: TGTGCCAGCAGCGGAAAGACAGGGGAGTATGGCTACACCTTC